This T cell receptor beta chain is drawn from a study of blood T cell repertoires in COVID-19. About the research overall: Collection of acute and convalescent COVID-19 samples took place in the United States, Italy and Spain.

Some clones are missing from TCRdb's copy, which holds only in-frame ones; the method was immunoSEQ multiplex PCR. The repertoire holds about 200,000 clones, with roughly 82% as singletons. The V gene end was trimmed by 0 bases and the J gene end by 4 bases; junction bases not matched to a gene: 5. Germline CDR1 reads SGHDT; CDR2 reads YYEEEE. The CDR3 is made up of 16 amino acids. The sequence was obtained from a man between 45 and 60 years old with active or convalescent COVID-19. The chain carries TRBV5-6 and TRBJ2-1; TRBD1 matches 9 bases. The sequenced sample consisted of peripheral blood. The CDR3 nucleotides are TGTGCCAGCAGCTTGGGGGACAGGGACATATACAATGAGCAGTTCTTC. It translates to CASSLGDRDIYNEQFF.